Listed here is a single TCR beta chain. Its antigen remains unidentified. People whose metastatic non-small-cell lung cancer was chemo-refractory got focal radiation along with CTLA-4 blockade by ipilimumab. The entry originates in a study of radiotherapy plus CTLA-4 blockade in lung cancer. Profiled with immunoSEQ multiplex PCR; TCRdb holds only in-frame clones, not every one. The table lists 27,000 or so clones, 77% of them singletons. V trimming: 5 bases; J trimming: 2 bases; junction bases outside the gene matches: 14. This CDR3 contains 17 residues. Germline V gene data show CDR1 as SGHVS and CDR2 as FQNEAQ. Findings of the study overall: In blood, tumor-derived TCR clones expanded after radiotherapy plus ipilimumab.

This TCR came from a human donor with non-small cell lung cancer that progressed on radiotherapy plus ipilimumab. The source was peripheral blood, collected from a patient treated with radiotherapy plus ipilimumab. The chain joins TRBV7-8 to TRBJ1-2; 7 bases fit TRBD1. The CDR3 spells CASSLGGGGYSNYGYTF. For the CDR3, the DNA is TGTGCCAGCAGCCTAGGGGGAGGGGGCTACTCCAACTATGGCTACACCTTC.